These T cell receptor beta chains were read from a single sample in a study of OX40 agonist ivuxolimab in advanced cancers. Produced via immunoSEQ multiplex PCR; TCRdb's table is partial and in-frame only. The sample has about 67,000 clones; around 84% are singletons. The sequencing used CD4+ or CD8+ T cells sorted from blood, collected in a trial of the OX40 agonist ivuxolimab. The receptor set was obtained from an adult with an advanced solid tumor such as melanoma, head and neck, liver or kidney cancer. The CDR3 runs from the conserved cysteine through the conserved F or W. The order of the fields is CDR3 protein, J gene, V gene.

CASSDLAGTVYNEQFF,TRBJ2-1,TRBV6-4
CASSMQRDGETQYF,TRBJ2-5,TRBV19
CASSQGPVPDTQYF,TRBJ2-3,TRBV7-2
CASRAGRETQYF,TRBJ2-5,TRBV6-5
CATSRDLGQTYEQYF,TRBJ2-7,TRBV15
CASSTTSGVGNTEAFF,TRBJ1-1,TRBV5-1
CAISDDRDPNNEQFF,TRBJ2-1,TRBV10-3
CAIEGGTHTNYGYTF,TRBJ1-2,TRBV7-9
CASSLVGQNNSPLHF,TRBJ1-6,TRBV7-2
CASSLSPGQHHGYTF,TRBJ1-2,TRBV27
CASSPRGTGPFYEQYF,TRBJ2-7,TRBV7-2
CASGLPQVFGTGYTGELFF,TRBJ2-2,TRBV12-5
CASSGTRADNYGYTF,TRBJ1-2,TRBV7-8
CASSSRIAGELFF,TRBJ2-2,TRBV27
CASRVLEEKLFF,TRBJ1-4,TRBV2
CASSTRTGYPTDTQYF,TRBJ2-3,TRBV19
CASNNRDRVDTIYF,TRBJ1-3,TRBV19
CASKRTGGGYGYTF,TRBJ1-2,TRBV19
CSVEGGDSYGYTF,TRBJ1-2,TRBV29-1
CASSETTGMGTDTQYF,TRBJ2-3,TRBV14
CASSSGNQPQHF,TRBJ1-5,TRBV28
CASSSGQGKGYSPLHF,TRBJ1-6,TRBV27
CASNEGKDTEAFF,TRBJ1-1,TRBV6-1
CASSPSRTGRDTQYF,TRBJ2-3,TRBV28
CASSSTGLYQNTEAFF,TRBJ1-1,TRBV5-1
CASSPAPFQGEAFF,TRBJ1-1,TRBV5-1
CASSLRADTQYF,TRBJ2-3,TRBV6-6
CASSLVYPGAHGYTF,TRBJ1-2,TRBV7-9
CATSRDTSFMSHGYF,TRBJ2-7,TRBV15
CASSLAGGYTF,TRBJ1-2,TRBV5-5
CATSTDVNTEAFF,TRBJ1-1,TRBV15
CASSTPGGKFEFF,TRBJ2-1,TRBV28
CASSLSTRQPQHF,TRBJ1-5,TRBV27
CASSPRNSKLGTGELFF,TRBJ2-2,TRBV18
CAISGQGQGEQFF,TRBJ2-1,TRBV10-3
CASSRDGGIQYF,TRBJ2-4,TRBV4-2
CAWLQDRATTEAFF,TRBJ1-1,TRBV30
CASSSASGRAGELFF,TRBJ2-2,TRBV7-2
CASSRAANTEAFF,TRBJ1-1,TRBV4-2
CSARDGPEQFF,TRBJ2-1,TRBV20-1